This record looks at one T cell receptor beta chain sequence and its context. As yet, its antigen is unknown. Per the germline V gene, CDR1 is SGHNT and CDR2 is YYREEE (reference sequence). The CDR3 has 16 amino acids. V dropped 2 bases and J dropped 2; count of bases not matched to a gene: 4. The sample comes from a study of cytomegalovirus exposure and HLA in healthy donors. Study findings and constraints: Productive status was seen about 90% or about 30% of the time for most TCR beta V segments in an earlier analysis. TCR association rates varied by HLA locus in a later analysis, with DRB1 highest and HLA-C lowest. TRBV6-2, TRBV6-3 and other indistinguishable V segments were excluded.

PCR amplification relied on 60 Vbeta primers (plus 13 Jbeta primers). The protocol was immunoSEQ multiplex PCR, while the TCRdb copy is restricted to in-frame clones and leaves out a portion. Counted here are nearly 200,000 clones, around 87% occurring once; the ten biggest clones make up around 1.4%. Likely unrecorded immune exposures existed in these nominally healthy donors. The sample taken for sequencing was PBMCs. The receptor was isolated from a man aged 25 to 45 in good health and CMV-seronegative. The chain couples TRBV5-4 to TRBJ2-3, with 11 bases aligning to TRBD2. CDR3 DNA: TGTGCCAGCAGCTTTACTAGCGGGGGCGTCACAGATACGCAGTATTTT. Encoded protein: CASSFTSGGVTDTQYF.